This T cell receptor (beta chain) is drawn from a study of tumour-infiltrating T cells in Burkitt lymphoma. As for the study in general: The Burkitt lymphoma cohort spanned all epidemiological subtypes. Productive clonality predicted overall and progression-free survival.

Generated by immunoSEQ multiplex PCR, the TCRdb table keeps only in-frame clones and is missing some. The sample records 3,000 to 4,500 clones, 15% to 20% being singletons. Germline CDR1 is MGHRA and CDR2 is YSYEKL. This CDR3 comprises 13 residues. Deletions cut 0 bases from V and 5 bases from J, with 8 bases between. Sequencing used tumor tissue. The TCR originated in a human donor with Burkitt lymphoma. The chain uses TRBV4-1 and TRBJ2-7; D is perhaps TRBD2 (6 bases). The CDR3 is CASSQEAGNEQYF. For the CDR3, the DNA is TGCGCCAGCAGCCAAGAGGCGGGGAACGAGCAGTACTTC.